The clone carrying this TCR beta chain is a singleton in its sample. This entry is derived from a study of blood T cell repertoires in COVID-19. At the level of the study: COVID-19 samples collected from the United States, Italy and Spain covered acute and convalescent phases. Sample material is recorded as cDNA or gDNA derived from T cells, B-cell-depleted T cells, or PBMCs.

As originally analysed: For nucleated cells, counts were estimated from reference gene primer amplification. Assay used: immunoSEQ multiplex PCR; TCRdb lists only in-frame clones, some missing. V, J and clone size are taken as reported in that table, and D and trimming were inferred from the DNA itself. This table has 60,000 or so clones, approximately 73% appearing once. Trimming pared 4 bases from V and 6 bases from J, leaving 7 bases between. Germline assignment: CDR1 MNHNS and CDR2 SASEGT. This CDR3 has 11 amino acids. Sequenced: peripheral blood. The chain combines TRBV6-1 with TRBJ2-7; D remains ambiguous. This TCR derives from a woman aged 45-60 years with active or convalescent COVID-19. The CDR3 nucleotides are TGTGCCAGCAGTGCCCGCGCCGAGCAGTACTTC. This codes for CASSARAEQYF.